Each of the 27 T cell receptor beta chains below was sequenced from the same sample in a study of blood T cells in healthy people across ages. PCR was performed a second time for roughly 7 to 12 cycles using a sample-barcoded 5' primer and a J-beta primer mix. TCRdb analysed the 5' RACE reads with MiXCR anew, one entry per CDR3 protein. The sample shows more than 650,000 distinct CDR3 sequences, about 55% of them seen only once. Sequenced material: blood. The receptors come from a man aged 80 or over in good health.

Comments on this clonotype: At one end, the junction sequence differs from germline, possibly due to a read error. V gene TRBV6-9 combines with J gene TRBJ1-1; D unclear. CDR3 length: 15 amino acids. Germline V CDR1 and CDR2: MNHGY, SVAAGI. CDR3 loop: CASGYSGRENTEAFF. The CDR3 DNA reads as TGTGCCAGCGGTTATTCGGGAAGGGAGAACACTGAAGCTTTCTTT.

This chain links TRBV4-2 with TRBJ1-4; D gene ambiguous. The germline V gene encodes CDR1 LGHNA and CDR2 YNFKEQ. The CDR3 covers 14 residues. Between the trimmed V and J ends, which lost 0 bases and 8 bases, there was a span of 10 bases. The CDR3 DNA follows: TGTGCCAGCAGCCAAGAGGCAGCCGAGGAAAAACTGTTTTTT. Amino acid sequence: CASSQEAAEEKLFF.

The CDR3 spells CASSLVTGKNGVEKLFF. The CDR3 nucleotides read TGTGCCAGCAGCTTGGTAACAGGGAAGAACGGAGTAGAAAAACTGTTTTTT. J is TRBJ1-4 and V is TRBV5-6; D may be TRBD1 (6 bases). Trimming shortened V by 0 bases and J by 8 bases, and 20 bases separated the two germline ends. CDR1 is SGHDT, CDR2 YYEEEE, per germline. This CDR3 has 17 residues.

The rearrangement uses TRBV29-1 and TRBJ2-1, with a weak D call TRBD1 (6 bases). The CDR3 runs to 15 residues. Germline assignment: CDR1 SQVTM and CDR2 ANQGSEA. The ends were cut back, 3 bases at V and 8 bases at J, with 20 bases in the middle. The CDR3 here is CSVDRGGIIRDEQFF. The CDR3 nucleotides read TGCAGCGTTGATAGAGGGGGAATAATTAGGGATGAGCAGTTCTTC.

V is TRBV5-1 and J is TRBJ2-1; D possibly corresponds to TRBD2 (6 bases). Germline CDR1 reads SGHRS; CDR2 reads YFSETQ. Trimming cost V 0 bases and J 0 bases, with 19 bases left between them. This CDR3 region has 19 residues. CDR3 sequence: CASSLGARDWLTSYNEQFF. CDR3 sequence (DNA): TGCGCCAGCAGCTTGGGGGCGAGGGACTGGCTAACCTCCTACAATGAGCAGTTCTTC.

The chain employs TRBV3-1 and TRBJ2-1, with TRBD2 matching 11 bases. This CDR3 is 13 amino acids long. V gave up 5 bases and J gave up 12 bases; unmatched junction bases: 6. CDR1 is LGHDT and CDR2 is YNNKEL in the germline V gene (reference sequence). The CDR3 DNA sequence: TGTGCCAGCAGCTCCGGGACTAGCGGAATGCAGTTCTTC. Amino acids: CASSSGTSGMQFF.

This chain joins TRBV11-2 and TRBJ2-3, with 8 bases that match TRBD1. V was clipped by 5 bases and J by 2 bases; unmatched bases: 12. Germline CDR1 and CDR2: SGHAT and FQNNGV. This CDR3 is 17 amino acids long. This CDR3 is CASSRKSQGAVTDTQYF. As DNA, the CDR3 is TGTGCCAGCAGCCGAAAAAGTCAGGGGGCGGTCACAGATACGCAGTATTTT.

The V gene is TRBV6-5, the J gene TRBJ2-3; D possibly corresponds to TRBD2 (6 bases). The germline V gene encodes CDR1 MNHEY and CDR2 SVGAGI. The CDR3 runs 15 residues. V lost 5 bases and J 2 bases, leaving 14 bases between the germline ends. The CDR3 is CASSPKAGITDTQYF. Written as DNA, the CDR3 is TGTGCCAGCAGTCCTAAGGCGGGAATCACAGATACGCAGTATTTT.

The V and J genes are TRBV6-2 or TRBV6-3 and TRBJ2-5, with TRBD2 as a possible D gene (6 bases). Germline assignment: CDR1 MNHEY and CDR2 SVGEGT. The CDR3 runs to 13 residues. Trimming took 2 bases from V and 11 from J, leaving 15 bases between them. The CDR3 loop reads CASSYGAEREQYF. In DNA form, the CDR3 reads TGTGCCAGCAGTTACGGGGCAGAACGGGAGCAGTACTTC.

This clonotype was observed once. The chain recombines TRBV10-3 with TRBJ1-2; the D gene is possibly TRBD1 (5 bases). This CDR3 has 12 residues. Germline lookup yields CDR1 ENHRY and CDR2 SYGVKD. The germline V and J ends were trimmed by 6 bases and 7 bases, with 12 bases remaining between them. CDR3 sequence: CAISPGPGGYTF. CDR3 bases: TGTGCCATCAGCCCGGGACCGGGTGGCTACACCTTC.

V is TRBV29-1 and J is TRBJ2-3; no clear D. The CDR3 has 13 amino acids. Germline V gene sequence: CDR1 SQVTM, CDR2 ANQGSEA. Between the trimmed V and J ends, which lost 3 bases and 2 bases, there was a span of 9 bases. CDR3: CSVDPLHTDTQYF. CDR3 nucleotides: TGCAGCGTTGATCCGTTACACACAGATACGCAGTATTTT.

The gene calls are TRBV12-3 or TRBV12-4 and TRBJ1-1, with D perhaps TRBD1 (5 bases). This CDR3 region has 15 residues. With 5 bases removed from V and 5 bases from J, the gap between germline ends came to 18 bases. The CDR3 bases are TGTGCCAGCAGTCCCAGACAGCCTGGGAAAACTGAAGCTTTCTTT. Its protein is CASSPRQPGKTEAFF.

The genes are TRBV10-3 and TRBJ2-4, with TRBD2 as a possible D gene (6 bases). V shed 10 bases and J shed 2 bases, with 15 bases lying between them. CDR1 is ENHRY and CDR2 is SYGVKD in the germline V gene. This CDR3 has 14 amino acids. DNA of the CDR3: TGTGCCACAGGGACTCCACTTACCAAAAACATTCAGTACTTC. Translating gives CATGTPLTKNIQYF.

The sample holds a few counts of this clonotype. The chain is built from TRBV11-1 and TRBJ2-5; TRBD2 matches 8 bases. J gave up 5 bases and V 8 bases, and 7 bases lay outside the gene matches. The CDR3 loop spans 13 amino acids. CDR1 and CDR2 (germline): SGHAT, FQDESV (reference sequence). The CDR3 DNA reads as TGTGCCAGCGGGGGACTAGTCCCCGAGACCCAGTACTTC. Translating it yields CASGGLVPETQYF.

This clonotype was seen a handful of times. The chain is built from TRBV14 and TRBJ1-1; no definite D call. CDR1 is SGHDN and CDR2 is FVKESK in the germline V gene. The CDR3 is 13 amino acids. V was pared by 4 bases and J by 0 bases, with 6 bases between. CDR3 bases: TGTGCCAGCAGCCCACAGATGAACACTGAAGCTTTCTTT. Protein sequence: CASSPQMNTEAFF.

The V call is TRBV6-2 or TRBV6-3, the J call TRBJ1-5; 8 nucleotides match TRBD1. V shed 1 base, J shed 4 bases, and the junction held 3 bases outside the gene matches. Germline V lookup: CDR1 MNHEY, CDR2 SVGEGT. This CDR3 has 15 residues. CDR3 protein: CASSYFGTGNQPQHF. DNA for the CDR3: TGTGCCAGCAGTTACTTCGGGACAGGAAATCAGCCCCAGCATTTT.

This clonotype was seen more than once but under ten times. V usage is TRBV5-8 and J usage is TRBJ2-7, with unresolved D. Looked up from germline, CDR1 is SGHTS and CDR2 is YDEGEE. The CDR3 extends over 14 amino acids. V dropped 0 bases and J dropped 0 bases, with 7 bases sitting between them. For the CDR3, the DNA is TGTGCCAGCAGCTTGGCTGACAACTCCTACGAGCAGTACTTC. Translated, it gives CASSLADNSYEQYF.

The rearrangement joins TRBV7-3 to TRBJ2-1; 13 bases are a match to TRBD2. Germline V gene data show CDR1 as SGHTA and CDR2 as FQGTGA. There are 16 residues in the CDR3. With 0 bases clipped from V and 9 bases from J, the junction kept 5 bases outside the gene matches. The CDR3 here is CASSLTRLAGGSEQFF. The CDR3 bases are TGTGCCAGCAGCTTAACTCGACTAGCGGGAGGAAGTGAGCAGTTCTTC.

V and J are TRBV10-3 and TRBJ2-4; 12 bases match TRBD2. CDR1 and CDR2 (germline): ENHRY, SYGVKD. The CDR3 runs to 17 residues. V trimming: 4 bases; J trimming: 1 base; junction bases outside the gene matches: 5. The CDR3 DNA is TGTGCCATCAGTGGGGGGACTAGCGGGCAGGCCAAAAACATTCAGTACTTC. Translation: CAISGGTSGQAKNIQYF.

The chain has TRBV20-1 and TRBJ2-1; possibly TRBD2 for D (6 bases). The V gene's germline CDR1 is DFQATT and CDR2 SNEGSKA (reference sequence). Trimming shortened V by 2 bases and J by 9 bases, and 20 bases separated the two germline ends. This CDR3 contains 15 residues. CDR3 DNA: TGCAGTGCTAGATGGTCGGGACTCAGACTTAGTGAGCAGTTCTTC. Translating gives CSARWSGLRLSEQFF.

The sample holds many counts of this clonotype. This chain connects TRBV29-1 to TRBJ2-1; TRBD2 agrees at 7 bases. The germline V gene has CDR1 SQVTM and CDR2 ANQGSEA. J lost 8 bases, V lost 6 bases, and 13 bases had no gene match. The CDR3 is 14 amino acids. The CDR3 loop reads CSVETRDYVYEQFF. The CDR3 nucleotides read TGCAGCGTGGAAACCCGGGACTATGTCTATGAGCAGTTCTTC.

This chain uses TRBV13 with TRBJ1-2; D is unclear. The CDR3 has 17 residues. CDR1 is PRHDT and CDR2 is FYEKMQ in the germline V gene (reference sequence). Deletions cut 1 base from V and 3 bases from J, with 18 bases between. CDR3 nucleotides: TGTGCCAGCAGCTTAGTTTCTGAGCCGGACGGGGACTATGGCTACACCTTC. This codes for CASSLVSEPDGDYGYTF.

The CDR3 sequence: CSVEDRTGNTGELFF. The CDR3 bases are TGCAGCGTTGAAGACAGGACAGGGAACACCGGGGAGCTGTTTTTT. The V gene is TRBV29-1, the J gene TRBJ2-2; 7 positions agree with TRBD1. Germline lookup yields CDR1 SQVTM and CDR2 ANQGSEA. The CDR3 is made up of 15 amino acids. V dropped 0 bases and J dropped 1; count of bases not matched to a gene: 2.

This clonotype has ten or more counts. The chain uses TRBV12-3 or TRBV12-4 and TRBJ2-5, with TRBD2 identical over 15 bases. This CDR3 spans 17 amino acids. The V segment lost 5 bases and the J segment 5 bases; nucleotides outside the gene matches: 9. DNA for the CDR3: TGTGCCAGCAGTATCGGGGGACTAGCGGGAGGAGGCGAGACCCAGTACTTC. Translating gives CASSIGGLAGGGETQYF.

This clonotype was seen only a few times. This rearrangement joins TRBV20-1 to TRBJ2-7, with D tentatively TRBD2 (6 bases). V lost 7 bases to trimming and J lost 5 bases, with 18 bases between them. The CDR3 extends over 13 amino acids. Germline V gives CDR1 DFQATT, CDR2 SNEGSKA (reference sequence). This CDR3 reads CSGTGLRSDEQYF. The CDR3 bases are TGCAGTGGGACGGGACTCCGAAGCGACGAGCAGTACTTC.

This clonotype was observed once. The rearrangement uses TRBV12-3 or TRBV12-4 and TRBJ2-5; no firm D call. CDR3 length: 13 residues. V was trimmed by 6 bases and J by 0 bases, leaving 8 bases between them. CDR3 in DNA: TGTGCCAGCAGAACGGCGGACCAAGAGACCCAGTACTTC. Translating it yields CASRTADQETQYF.

The V and J genes are TRBV20-1 and TRBJ2-1, with 12 bases matching TRBD2. The DNA end favors TRBJ2-7, so the J call may be wrong. Germline CDR1 reads DFQATT; CDR2 reads SNEGSKA (reference sequence). This CDR3 has 16 amino acids. The CDR3, as DNA: TGCAGTGCTAGAGATGGACTAGCGGGAACCTACAATGAGCAGTACTTC. Its protein product is CSARDGLAGTYNEQYF.